Presented here are 31 T cell receptor beta chains from one specimen sequenced in a study of cytomegalovirus exposure and HLA in healthy donors. Use of 60 Vbeta and 13 Jbeta primers characterized the PCR. Method: immunoSEQ multiplex PCR; TCRdb's copy keeps in-frame clones and lacks some. The table has some 71,000 clones, about 70% seen once. Sequenced sample: PBMCs. The receptors were gathered from a man aged 40-49 years in good health and CMV-seropositive.

The genes are TRBV30 and TRBJ1-4, with 8 bases that match TRBD1. V lost 0 bases and J lost 1; bases outside the gene matches: 1. From germline, CDR1 is GTSNPN and CDR2 SVGIG (reference sequence). This CDR3 is built from 15 residues. The CDR3 DNA reads as TGTGCCTGGAGTGTAGGACAGGGAACTAATGAAAAACTGTTTTTT. Translating gives CAWSVGQGTNEKLFF. Full variable domain (missing parts from reference TRBV30 and TRBJ1-4): SQTIHQWPATLVQPVGSPLSLECTVEGTSNPNLYWYRQAAGRGLQLLFYSVGIGQISSEVPQNLSASRPQDRQFILSSKKLLLSDSGFYLCAWSVGQGTNEKLFFGSGTQLSVL.

The chain is built from TRBV29-1 and TRBJ2-5, with D unclear. The CDR3 spans 13 residues. CDR1 SQVTM and CDR2 ANQGSEA come from the germline V gene. V was trimmed by 2 bases and J by 5 bases, leaving 12 bases between them. The CDR3 nucleotides are TGCAGCGTTGAACTGAACATGGTGGAGACCCAGTACTTC. It encodes CSVELNMVETQYF. Together with reference TRBV29-1 and TRBJ2-5, the CDR3 gives the full variable domain: SAVISQKPSRDICQRGTSLTIQCQVDSQVTMMFWYRQQPGQSLTLIATANQGSEATYESGFVIDKFPISRPNLTFSTLTVSNMSPEDSSIYLCSVELNMVETQYFGPGTRLLVL.

In the case of this clone: The limits of the CDR3 on the DNA are not certain, so only TCRdb's listed CDR3 is given. This chain uses TRBV27 with TRBJ1-5. Both ends counted, the CDR3 spans 13 residues. Germline V gene sequence: CDR1 MNHEY, CDR2 SMNVEV (reference sequence). CDR3 sequence: CASSTSVDQPQHF.

V and J are TRBV6-5 and TRBJ1-6, with D uncertain. Trimming shortened V by 5 bases and J by 8 bases, and 16 bases separated the two germline ends. The CDR3 has 15 amino acids. Per the germline V gene, CDR1 is MNHEY and CDR2 is SVGAGI. The CDR3 coding sequence is TGTGCCAGCAGTACCCTCGGAGGGCCGGATTCACCCCTCCACTTT. This translates into CASSTLGGPDSPLHF.

V usage is TRBV28 and J usage is TRBJ2-3; a possible D gene is TRBD1 (6 bases). V gave up 8 bases and J gave up 2 bases, with 14 bases separating them. Germline V gene sequence: CDR1 MDHEN, CDR2 SYDVKM. This CDR3 comprises 14 residues. In DNA, the CDR3 is TGTGCCAGCTCCCCAGGGGACCCCACAGATACGCAGTATTTT. Protein sequence: CASSPGDPTDTQYF.

Only a few counts were recorded for this clone. The chain is built from TRBV14 and TRBJ2-1; TRBD2 aligns across 7 bases. V gave up 4 bases and J gave up 2 bases; unmatched junction bases: 5. In germline, CDR1 is SGHDN, CDR2 FVKESK. The CDR3 totals 15 residues. The CDR3, as DNA: TGTGCCAGCAGCCCCCCCGGGACTACCTACAATGAGCAGTTCTTC. This encodes CASSPPGTTYNEQFF.

The genes are TRBV2 and TRBJ2-2, with 8 positions matching TRBD1. Germline V gene lookup returns CDR1 SNHLY and CDR2 FYNNEI. The CDR3 consists of 19 residues. V lost 1 base and J lost 6; bases outside the gene matches: 16. This CDR3 is CASSEGGKTGTGGAGELFF. DNA for the CDR3: TGTGCCAGCAGTGAAGGTGGGAAAACCGGGACAGGAGGGGCCGGGGAGCTGTTTTTT.

The chain's CDR3 is CASRWTGGPYGYTF. The CDR3 DNA follows: TGTGCCAGCAGATGGACAGGGGGGCCTTATGGCTACACCTTC. V gene TRBV6-1 combines with J gene TRBJ1-2, with TRBD1 matching over 10 bases. In germline, CDR1 is MNHNS, CDR2 SASEGT. This CDR3 is 14 amino acids long. With V trimmed by 6 bases and J by 5 bases, 6 bases remained unmatched.

This clone has more than one count but fewer than ten. This sequence joins TRBV5-3 and TRBJ2-1, with TRBD2 matching 8 bases. TRBV5-3 is annotated as an ORF whose role is uncertain. The CDR3 length is 20 residues. V was pared by 4 bases and J by 1 base, with 19 bases of the junction left unmatched. The CDR3 DNA reads as TGTGCCAGAAGCCCGAGAGCGGGAGCAGTTTTGGGGTGGTCCTACAATGAGCAGTTCTTC. This encodes CARSPRAGAVLGWSYNEQFF.

The V call is TRBV27, the J call TRBJ1-1; a weak D match, TRBD1 (5 bases). CDR1 MNHEY and CDR2 SMNVEV come from the germline V gene (reference sequence). Deletions cut 8 bases from V and 0 bases from J, with 13 bases between. This CDR3 region has 14 residues. The CDR3 reads CASPGGSMNTEAFF. CDR3 nucleotides: TGTGCCAGCCCTGGGGGGAGCATGAACACTGAAGCTTTCTTT.

The chain carries TRBV2 and TRBJ1-1; 9 nucleotides line up with TRBD1. The CDR3 loop spans 14 amino acids. V shed 5 bases, J shed 1 base, and the junction held 2 bases outside the gene matches. Germline V lookup: CDR1 SNHLY, CDR2 FYNNEI. The CDR3 here is CASSPGQGNTEAFF. In DNA form, the CDR3 reads TGTGCCAGCAGTCCGGGACAGGGGAACACTGAAGCTTTCTTT.

V usage is TRBV2 and J usage is TRBJ1-4; 8 bases match TRBD1. This CDR3 is 15 amino acids long. The trim removed 7 bases at V and 5 bases at J, leaving 9 bases unmatched. Germline V gives CDR1 SNHLY, CDR2 FYNNEI. The CDR3 DNA is TGTGCCAGCATCTCAGGGGGCAGGAGAAATGAAAAACTGTTTTTT. Translated, it gives CASISGGRRNEKLFF.

This rearrangement joins TRBV6-5 to TRBJ2-3; 9 bases fit TRBD1. The V and J ends lost 2 bases and 5 bases, in that order; junction bases with no gene match: 5. Germline V CDR1 and CDR2: MNHEY, SVGAGI. This CDR3 comprises 15 residues. The CDR3 loop reads CASSYTGTGRDTQYF. CDR3 DNA: TGTGCCAGCAGTTACACCGGGACAGGGCGAGATACGCAGTATTTT.

This rearrangement joins TRBV9 to TRBJ1-1; TRBD1 matches at 7 bases. This CDR3 is 15 amino acids long. The J segment lost 4 bases and the V segment lost 4 bases, leaving 10 bases of the junction unmatched. Germline V gene data show CDR1 as SGDLS and CDR2 as YYNGEE. The CDR3 reads CASSPRSEGATEAFF. The CDR3 nucleotides are TGTGCCAGCAGCCCGAGGTCAGAGGGGGCCACTGAAGCTTTCTTT.

The chain combines TRBV5-1 with TRBJ1-4; 9 nucleotides match TRBD1. CDR1 is SGHRS and CDR2 is YFSETQ in the germline V gene. Unmatched junction bases numbered 9, after V lost 3 bases and J lost 0 bases. CDR3 length: 18 residues. DNA of the CDR3: TGCGCCAGCAGCTCCCCGACAGGGGGGAGGTCAACTAATGAAAAACTGTTTTTT. Translation gives CASSSPTGGRSTNEKLFF.

The rearrangement links TRBV6-6 to TRBJ1-2, with D perhaps TRBD1 (5 bases). The V and J ends lost 0 bases and 7 bases respectively, with 12 bases between them. The CDR3 is made up of 14 amino acids. Germline values: CDR1 MNHNY, CDR2 SVGAGI (reference sequence). CDR3 protein: CASSYSAGMSGYTF. DNA for the CDR3: TGTGCCAGCAGTTACTCGGCAGGGATGAGTGGCTACACCTTC.

This chain joins TRBV5-5 and TRBJ1-5; D unresolved. The CDR3 length is 14 residues. The germline gives CDR1 SGHKS, CDR2 YYEKEE (reference sequence). V was cut by 4 bases and J by 2 bases, with 10 bases left in between. The CDR3 bases are TGTGCCAGCAGCACCGGACTGGGCAATCAGCCCCAGCATTTT. It encodes CASSTGLGNQPQHF.

This rearrangement joins TRBV5-1 to TRBJ1-1; TRBD1 agrees at 8 bases. This CDR3 has 14 amino acids. V lost 4 bases to trimming and J lost 4 bases; unmatched junction nucleotides: 6. Germline V gives CDR1 SGHRS, CDR2 YFSETQ. DNA of the CDR3: TGCGCCAGCAGCCCCGGACAGGGTAGCACTGAAGCTTTCTTT. Its protein is CASSPGQGSTEAFF.

The chain has TRBV5-1 and TRBJ2-2; 8 bases match TRBD2. Germline loops: CDR1 SGHRS, CDR2 YFSETQ. Trimming removed 9 bases from V and 1 base from J; junction bases left unmatched: 2. The CDR3 has 13 amino acids. Here the CDR3 reads CATGGENTGELFF. The CDR3 DNA reads as TGCGCCACGGGGGGGGAGAACACCGGGGAGCTGTTTTTT.

The chain recombines TRBV5-6 with TRBJ2-2, with 12 bases lining up with TRBD2. CDR1 is SGHDT and CDR2 is YYEEEE in the germline V gene. Germline trimming cut 0 bases from V and 6 bases from J; bases unmatched to any gene: 3. CDR3 length: 16 amino acids. Here the CDR3 reads CASSLARTSGAGELFF. The DNA for the CDR3 is TGTGCCAGCAGCTTGGCCCGGACTAGCGGGGCCGGGGAGCTGTTTTTT.

The chain couples TRBV2 to TRBJ1-1, with a tentative D call TRBD1 (6 bases). The V end lost 4 bases, the J end lost 3 bases, and 9 bases lay between the germline ends. CDR3 length: 13 residues. Per the germline V gene, CDR1 is SNHLY and CDR2 is FYNNEI. The CDR3 nucleotides are TGTGCCAGCAGTGCCAGGGGCGACACTGAAGCTTTCTTT. The encoded protein is CASSARGDTEAFF.

The rearrangement links TRBV5-4 to TRBJ2-2; 15 bases fit TRBD2. V was pared by 4 bases and J by 7 bases, with 5 bases of the junction left unmatched. Germline V gives CDR1 SGHNT, CDR2 YYREEE (reference sequence). The CDR3 is 16 amino acids. CDR3 coding DNA: TGTGCCAGCAGCCCGGGACTAGCGGGAGGTTACGGGGAGCTGTTTTTT. Translation: CASSPGLAGGYGELFF.

This clone showed up just a few times. V is TRBV4-1 and J is TRBJ1-5; D might be TRBD1 (5 bases). Germline V gene sequence: CDR1 MGHRA, CDR2 YSYEKL. The germline V and J ends were trimmed by 3 bases and 3 bases, with 12 bases remaining between them. The CDR3 runs to 15 residues. The CDR3 DNA reads as TGCGCCAGCAGCCAGGACGGACACTACAATCAGCCCCAGCATTTT. Translation gives CASSQDGHYNQPQHF.

This clone was picked up one time. The chain is built from TRBV27 and TRBJ2-5; 8 positions agree with TRBD2. This CDR3 contains 17 residues. V shed 9 bases, J shed 4 bases, and the junction held 19 bases outside the gene matches. Germline V gives CDR1 MNHEY, CDR2 SMNVEV (reference sequence). The CDR3 DNA reads TGTGCCAGATTCTGGAGGGGGTCGGGCGGGGGGATAGAGACCCAGTACTTC. Protein product: CARFWRGSGGGIETQYF.

This clone appeared a few times. Distinct nucleotide sequences in the sample also encode this CDR3. CDR3 DNA: TGTGCCAGCAGTTACCGGACGGGGGACACTGAAGCTTTCTTT. Translated, it gives CASSYRTGDTEAFF. V and J are TRBV6-5 and TRBJ1-1; D may be TRBD1 (5 bases). Trimming stripped 2 bases from V and 3 bases from J, with 10 bases between. The germline CDR1 and CDR2 sequences are MNHEY and SVGAGI. The CDR3 has 14 amino acids.

This rearrangement joins TRBV19 to TRBJ1-6, with 7 positions matching TRBD1. Trimming at V came to 8 bases and at J to 10 bases, leaving 5 bases not matched to a gene. The CDR3 runs 12 residues. Per germline, CDR1 LNHDA and CDR2 SQIVND (reference sequence). DNA of the CDR3: TGTGCCAGTCGACAGGGAGCCTCACCCCTCCACTTT. The encoded protein is CASRQGASPLHF.

V usage is TRBV5-5 and J usage is TRBJ1-5; 8 bases agree with TRBD1. This CDR3 is 16 amino acids long. CDR1 is SGHKS and CDR2 is YYEKEE in the germline V gene (reference sequence). The V gene end was trimmed by 0 bases and the J gene end by 3 bases; junction bases not matched to a gene: 5. DNA of the CDR3: TGTGCCAGCAGCTTGGAGCAGGGGGCCTCCAATCAGCCCCAGCATTTT. The encoded protein is CASSLEQGASNQPQHF. The variable domain in full, completed from reference TRBV5-5 and TRBJ1-5, reads DAGVTQSPTHLIKTRGQQVTLRCSPISGHKSVSWYQQVLGQGPQFIFQYYEKEERGRGNFPDRFSARQFPNYSSELNVNALLLGDSALYLCASSLEQGASNQPQHFGDGTRLSIL.

V is TRBV28 and J is TRBJ2-5; D possibly corresponds to TRBD2 (6 bases). The CDR3 is 14 residues long. Germline V gives CDR1 MDHEN, CDR2 SYDVKM. Trimming stripped 2 bases from V and 4 bases from J, with 11 bases between. The CDR3 coding sequence is TGTGCCAGCAGTTTAGGAGGGGCACCAGAGACCCAGTACTTC. This gives the protein CASSLGGAPETQYF.

The V and J genes are TRBV6-1 and TRBJ1-5; 7 nucleotides align to TRBD1. The CDR3 loop spans 17 amino acids. CDR1 and CDR2 from the germline V gene are MNHNS and SASEGT. V shed 0 bases and J 0 bases; nucleotides not matched to a gene: 5. For the CDR3, the DNA is TGTGCCAGCAGTGAAGCCCGGACAGGCTATAGCAATCAGCCCCAGCATTTT. Translation gives CASSEARTGYSNQPQHF.

This chain joins TRBV18 and TRBJ1-4; weak D call: TRBD1 (5 bases). The CDR3 loop spans 16 amino acids. Trimming stripped 4 bases from V and 0 bases from J, with 12 bases between. CDR1 and CDR2 (germline): KGHSH, LQKENI. The CDR3 coding sequence is TGTGCCAGCTCACGTCGGGGGGTAGCAACTAATGAAAAACTGTTTTTT. Protein product: CASSRRGVATNEKLFF. The full variable domain, with the rest looked up from reference TRBV18 and TRBJ1-4, is NAGVMQNPRHLVRRRGQEARLRCSPMKGHSHVYWYRQLPEEGLKFMVYLQKENIIDESGMPKERFSAEFPKEGPSILRIQQVVRGDSAAYFCASSRRGVATNEKLFFGSGTQLSVL.

The genes are TRBV15 and TRBJ1-2, with no clear D. Germline values: CDR1 LNHNV, CDR2 YYDKDF (reference sequence). Trimming cost V 1 base and J 4 bases, with 7 bases left between them. CDR3 size: 13 residues. As DNA, the CDR3 is TGTGCCACCAGCAGAGGTTCAGTCTATGGCTACACCTTC. It codes for CATSRGSVYGYTF.